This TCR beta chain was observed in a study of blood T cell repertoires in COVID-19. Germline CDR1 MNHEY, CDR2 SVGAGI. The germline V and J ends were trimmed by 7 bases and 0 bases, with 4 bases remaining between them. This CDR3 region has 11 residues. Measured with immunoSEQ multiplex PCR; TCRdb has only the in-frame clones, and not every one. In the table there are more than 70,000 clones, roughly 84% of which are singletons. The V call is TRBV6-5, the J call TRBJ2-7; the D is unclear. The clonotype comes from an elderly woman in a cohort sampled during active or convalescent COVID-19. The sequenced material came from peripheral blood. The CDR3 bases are TGTGCCAGCACTCTCTCCTACGAGCAGTACTTC. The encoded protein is CASTLSYEQYF.